This T cell receptor (beta chain) was captured in a study of T cell responses to AZD1222 COVID-19 vaccine. In the study overall: Pooled together were second doses at about 4 or about 12 weeks.

With regard to this clone: Antigen: not known.

The CDR3 runs 14 residues. Trimming took 1 base from V and 1 from J, leaving 5 bases between them. Germline lookup yields CDR1 SNHLY and CDR2 FYNNEI. Study observations and caveats: Seropositive AZD1222 recipients at baseline numbered only five or six. Unmutated regions of variants are reportedly targeted by nearly half of spike-specific TCRs.

The method was immunoSEQ multiplex PCR; TCRdb's version includes in-frame clones alone and lacks a portion of them. Here the sample spans roughly 100,000 clones, 93% being singletons. The chain employs TRBV2 and TRBJ1-5; D not certain. The clonotype comes from an adult in good health. The sample was peripheral blood, taken on day 0 of AZD1222 vaccination. The CDR3 loop is CASSEVESNQPQHF. The DNA of the CDR3 is TGTGCCAGCAGTGAAGTGGAGAGCAATCAGCCCCAGCATTTT.